Each of the 32 T cell receptor beta chains below was sequenced from the same sample in a study of OX40 agonist ivuxolimab in advanced cancers. Profiling relied on immunoSEQ multiplex PCR, and the TCRdb table lists in-frame clones only, not all of them. The repertoire holds over 75,000 clones, with approximately 88% as singletons. Specimen: CD4+ or CD8+ T cells sorted from blood, collected in a trial of the OX40 agonist ivuxolimab. The source is an adult with an advanced solid tumor such as melanoma, head and neck, liver or kidney cancer.

The chain links TRBV12-5 to TRBJ2-3; 9 bases line up with TRBD1. The CDR3 extends over 18 amino acids. Germline assignment: CDR1 LGHNT and CDR2 FRNRAP. V lost 3 bases to trimming and J lost 2 bases; unmatched junction nucleotides: 12. Here the CDR3 reads CASGFEPRQGEHTDTQYF. CDR3 nucleotides: TGTGCTAGTGGTTTCGAACCCAGACAGGGGGAACACACAGATACGCAGTATTTT.

This sequence joins TRBV5-1 and TRBJ1-1; D ambiguous. Germline CDR1 reads SGHRS; CDR2 reads YFSETQ. V lost 4 bases and J 4 bases, leaving 11 bases between the germline ends. The CDR3 contains 13 residues. The CDR3 reads CASSTRVATEAFF. In DNA, the CDR3 is TGCGCCAGCAGCACACGGGTGGCCACTGAAGCTTTCTTT.

The chain has TRBV5-4 and TRBJ1-3; D possibly corresponds to TRBD1 (6 bases). From germline, CDR1 is SGHNT and CDR2 YYREEE (reference sequence). This CDR3 has 15 amino acids. V gave up 0 bases and J gave up 4 bases, with 11 bases separating them. CDR3 loop: CASSLGAGAGNTIYF. DNA for the CDR3: TGTGCCAGCAGCTTGGGAGCAGGGGCGGGAAACACCATATATTTT. The whole variable domain, remainder taken from reference TRBV5-4 and TRBJ1-3, is ETGVTQSPTHLIKTRGQQVTLRCSSQSGHNTVSWYQQALGQGPQFIFQYYREEENGRGNFPPRFSGLQFPNYSSELNVNALELDDSALYLCASSLGAGAGNTIYFGEGSWLTVV.

The rearrangement uses TRBV7-8 and TRBJ2-3; the D gene could be TRBD1 or TRBD2 (5 bases each). CDR1 SGHVS and CDR2 FQNEAQ come from the germline V gene. The CDR3 covers 15 residues. Trimming left V 5 bases short and J 2 bases short, with 14 bases between. The CDR3 nucleotides read TGTGCCAGCAGCCGAAGACGGGGCGACACAGATACGCAGTATTTT. Translated: CASSRRRGDTDTQYF.

The V and J genes are TRBV10-3 and TRBJ2-7, with D tentatively TRBD2 (5 bases). The length of the CDR3 is 13 residues. V lost 7 bases and J 5 bases, leaving 15 bases between the germline ends. Germline V CDR1 and CDR2: ENHRY, SYGVKD. CDR3 in amino acids: CAINRDPGNEQYF. The CDR3 coding sequence is TGTGCCATCAACCGAGACCCGGGGAACGAGCAGTACTTC.

V usage is TRBV5-4 and J usage is TRBJ2-3; TRBD2 matches at 7 bases. CDR1 is SGHNT and CDR2 is YYREEE in the germline V gene (reference sequence). Trimming at V came to 5 bases and at J to 2 bases, leaving 8 bases not matched to a gene. The CDR3 covers 15 residues. The CDR3 bases are TGTGCCAGCAGAAGACAGCGGGATCTCACAGATACGCAGTATTTT. Protein sequence: CASRRQRDLTDTQYF.

The V gene is TRBV28, the J gene TRBJ1-3, with D possibly being TRBD1 (5 bases). The V and J ends lost 8 bases and 0 bases respectively, with 14 bases between them. The CDR3 runs 15 residues. CDR1 MDHEN and CDR2 SYDVKM come from the germline V gene. In DNA form, the CDR3 reads TGTGCCAGCGATAGTGACAGTTACTCTGGAAACACCATATATTTT. Protein product: CASDSDSYSGNTIYF.

The J gene is TRBJ2-1, the V gene TRBV28; D remains unclear. The CDR3 length is 13 residues. Germline CDR1 MDHEN, CDR2 SYDVKM. Trimming took 2 bases from V and 10 from J, leaving 12 bases between them. For the CDR3, the DNA is TGTGCCAGCAGTTTAATCATAGGGCGGGAGCAGTTCTTC. It is translated as CASSLIIGREQFF.

In its sample, this clone is medium-sized. The gene calls are TRBV4-2 and TRBJ2-7; 8 nucleotides line up with TRBD2. Germline V lookup: CDR1 LGHNA, CDR2 YNFKEQ. V lost 0 bases to trimming and J lost 1 base; unmatched junction nucleotides: 2. This CDR3 has 15 residues. The chain's CDR3 is CASSQDLAGSYEQYF. In DNA form, the CDR3 reads TGTGCCAGCAGCCAAGATTTAGCGGGATCCTACGAGCAGTACTTC.

The rearrangement links TRBV15 to TRBJ1-4; 9 bases fit TRBD1. The CDR3 spans 17 residues. Germline V gene sequence: CDR1 LNHNV, CDR2 YYDKDF (reference sequence). J gave up 10 bases and V 0 bases, and 12 bases lay outside the gene matches. In nucleotides, the CDR3 is TGTGCCACCAGCAGAGATCTCTGGGAACAGGGGGCGGGAAAACTGTTTTTT. Its protein is CATSRDLWEQGAGKLFF.

This clone was picked up a small number of times. The rearrangement uses TRBV7-3 and TRBJ2-1, with a possible D match to TRBD2 (6 bases). Germline CDR1 SGHTA, CDR2 FQGTGA. Trimming removed 2 bases at V and 8 bases at J, with 13 bases between. The CDR3 covers 14 residues. As DNA, the CDR3 is TGTGCCAGCAGCTTAGCTTGGGGGGACGATGAGCAGTTCTTC. Its protein product is CASSLAWGDDEQFF.

The CDR3 protein is CAWGGSGNTIYF. CDR3 DNA sequence: TGTGCCTGGGGGGGCTCTGGAAACACCATATATTTT. The chain carries TRBV30 and TRBJ1-3; tentative D call: TRBD1 (5 bases). The CDR3 length is 12 residues. Germline V gene lookup returns CDR1 GTSNPN and CDR2 SVGIG (reference sequence). V shed 5 bases and J shed 0 bases, with 5 bases lying between them.

This clone was detected only once. The rearrangement joins TRBV30 to TRBJ1-3; no firm D call. The CDR3 runs to 14 residues. Germline CDR1 is GTSNPN and CDR2 is SVGIG (reference sequence). The V end was cut by 0 bases, the J end by 2 bases, with 8 bases between. CDR3 loop: CAWSVLGTGNTIYF. Here the CDR3 DNA reads TGTGCCTGGAGTGTACTGGGGACTGGAAACACCATATATTTT.

The gene calls are TRBV5-5 and TRBJ1-3; D ambiguous. V dropped 4 bases and J dropped 0 bases, with 11 bases sitting between them. Germline V gives CDR1 SGHKS, CDR2 YYEKEE (reference sequence). This CDR3 spans 15 amino acids. CDR3 in DNA: TGTGCCAGCAGCACGACTGCCGACTCTGGAAACACCATATATTTT. Translating gives CASSTTADSGNTIYF. Based on the CDR3 plus reference TRBV5-5 and TRBJ1-3, the full variable domain is DAGVTQSPTHLIKTRGQQVTLRCSPISGHKSVSWYQQVLGQGPQFIFQYYEKEERGRGNFPDRFSARQFPNYSSELNVNALLLGDSALYLCASSTTADSGNTIYFGEGSWLTVV.

In nucleotides, the CDR3 is TGTGCCAGCAGCTTACCCTCGACTAGTCGGTTGGGAGATACGCAGTATTTT. Translating it yields CASSLPSTSRLGDTQYF. The chain links TRBV7-9 to TRBJ2-3, with D possibly being TRBD2 (6 bases). The V and J ends lost 2 bases and 5 bases respectively, with 20 bases between them. This CDR3 comprises 17 residues. Looked up from germline, CDR1 is SEHNR and CDR2 is FQNEAQ (reference sequence).

Here the CDR3 DNA reads TGCGCCAGCAGTCTGCGGACAGGGTCGATTAATTTGGGATCTGCAACTAATGAAAAACTGTTTTTT. It codes for CASSLRTGSINLGSATNEKLFF. The V gene is TRBV23-1, the J gene TRBJ1-4; TRBD1 aligns across 8 bases. TRBV23-1 is an ORF, with its function uncertain. V lost 4 bases and J lost 0; bases outside the gene matches: 22. The CDR3 extends over 22 amino acids.

The gene calls are TRBV29-1 and TRBJ2-1; the D gene could be TRBD1 or TRBD2 (6 bases each). The CDR3 length is 15 residues. Trimming stripped 7 bases from V and 6 bases from J, with 22 bases between. Germline V gives CDR1 SQVTM, CDR2 ANQGSEA. CDR3 DNA sequence: TGCAGCGGCCTATGGGGGGCGCTCGGTACCAATGAGCAGTTCTTC. Amino acid sequence: CSGLWGALGTNEQFF.

The chain recombines TRBV6-5 with TRBJ2-4; no clear D gene. The CDR3 has 16 amino acids. Per the germline V gene, CDR1 is MNHEY and CDR2 is SVGAGI. Between the trimmed V and J ends, which lost 0 bases and 5 bases, there was a span of 14 bases. The CDR3, as DNA: TGTGCCAGCAGTTACTCGGGGTTAGGCAGTGAAAACATTCAGTACTTC. Translated: CASSYSGLGSENIQYF.

This clone appeared once. The chain has TRBV7-9 and TRBJ2-3; 8 nucleotides match TRBD2. V shed 5 bases and J 6 bases; nucleotides not matched to a gene: 10. There are 15 residues in the CDR3. CDR1 SEHNR and CDR2 FQNEAQ come from the germline V gene (reference sequence). CDR3 DNA: TGTGCCAGCAGCGCACCCGGCGGGGGGAGGGATACGCAGTATTTT. Encoded protein: CASSAPGGGRDTQYF.

This chain joins TRBV5-1 and TRBJ2-5; D perhaps matches TRBD2 (6 bases). Per germline, CDR1 SGHRS and CDR2 YFSETQ. The V end lost 1 base, the J end lost 5 bases, and 9 bases lay between the germline ends. The CDR3 spans 13 residues. DNA for the CDR3: TGCGCCAGCAGCTTGACTAGCTGGGAGACCCAGTACTTC. As protein: CASSLTSWETQYF.

This chain connects TRBV5-4 to TRBJ2-7; D may be TRBD2 (6 bases). The CDR3 covers 14 residues. The germline V gene has CDR1 SGHNT and CDR2 YYREEE (reference sequence). Trimming took 0 bases from V and 7 from J, leaving 14 bases between them. CDR3 loop: CASSLAGVAGEQYF. In DNA, the CDR3 is TGTGCCAGCAGCTTGGCCGGGGTGGCGGGGGAGCAGTACTTC. The complete variable domain, with remaining parts taken from reference TRBV5-4 and TRBJ2-7, reads ETGVTQSPTHLIKTRGQQVTLRCSSQSGHNTVSWYQQALGQGPQFIFQYYREEENGRGNFPPRFSGLQFPNYSSELNVNALELDDSALYLCASSLAGVAGEQYFGPGTRLTVT.

The chain joins TRBV27 to TRBJ2-1; D remains ambiguous. The CDR3 runs 14 residues. Per the germline V gene, CDR1 is MNHEY and CDR2 is SMNVEV (reference sequence). V was shortened by 0 bases and J by 7 bases, with 10 bases between the two germline ends. The CDR3 reads CASSLSDNYNEQFF. DNA for the CDR3: TGTGCCAGCAGTTTATCGGATAATTATAATGAGCAGTTCTTC.

This clone was counted a single time. This chain uses TRBV27 with TRBJ2-3; 11 nucleotides match TRBD1. The CDR3 covers 14 residues. V lost 5 bases, J lost 4 bases, and 2 bases stayed unmatched. Germline CDR1 reads MNHEY; CDR2 reads SMNVEV (reference sequence). CDR3 in amino acids: CASSRDRGSDTQYF. The CDR3 nucleotides read TGTGCCAGCAGTAGGGACAGGGGGTCAGATACGCAGTATTTT.

The chain is built from TRBV5-4 and TRBJ2-5; weak D call: TRBD2 (5 bases). CDR1 SGHNT and CDR2 YYREEE come from the germline V gene (reference sequence). The CDR3 extends over 14 amino acids. Trimming took off 4 bases at V and 5 bases at J, with 15 bases between the two ends. CDR3 loop: CASSARTGLETQYF. The CDR3 nucleotides read TGTGCCAGCAGCGCAAGGACCGGACTGGAGACCCAGTACTTC.

The V gene is TRBV19, the J gene TRBJ2-7; the D is unclear. The CDR3 is 13 amino acids. From germline, CDR1 is LNHDA and CDR2 SQIVND (reference sequence). Trimming took 4 bases from V and 4 from J, leaving 11 bases between them. The CDR3 is CASSTLDGYEQYF. The CDR3 region has the DNA TGTGCCAGTAGTACCCTTGACGGATACGAGCAGTACTTC.

The chain has TRBV7-6 and TRBJ2-1; TRBD2 agrees at 10 bases. V shed 4 bases and J 3 bases; nucleotides not matched to a gene: 3. Germline values: CDR1 SGHVS, CDR2 FNYEAQ. CDR3 size: 15 residues. In DNA, the CDR3 is TGTGCCAGCAGCTCTAGCGGGAGTGACTACAATGAGCAGTTCTTC. This translates into CASSSSGSDYNEQFF.

The chain combines TRBV7-8 with TRBJ1-2; TRBD1 aligns across 7 bases. Germline CDR1 reads SGHVS; CDR2 reads FQNEAQ. This CDR3 comprises 14 residues. The trim removed 6 bases at V and 4 bases at J, leaving 8 bases unmatched. The CDR3 nucleotides are TGTGCCAGCAGTCGGACAGGATCTGGCTATGGCTACACCTTC. Encoded protein: CASSRTGSGYGYTF.

The chain joins TRBV27 to TRBJ2-3, with unresolved D. V lost 3 bases, J lost 2 bases, and 9 bases lay in between. The CDR3 runs to 14 residues. CDR1 and CDR2 from the germline V gene are MNHEY and SMNVEV (reference sequence). CDR3: CASSLNRLTDTQYF. CDR3 bases: TGTGCCAGCAGTTTGAATCGGCTCACAGATACGCAGTATTTT.

This sequence joins TRBV4-2 and TRBJ2-7; D is undetermined. In germline, CDR1 is LGHNA, CDR2 YNFKEQ. This CDR3 comprises 13 residues. V dropped 1 base and J dropped 1 base, with 5 bases sitting between them. This chain's CDR3 is CASSQAESYEQYF. CDR3 nucleotides: TGTGCCAGCAGCCAAGCTGAGTCCTACGAGCAGTACTTC.

V usage is TRBV7-9 and J usage is TRBJ1-2, with 8 positions matching TRBD1. Looked up from germline, CDR1 is SEHNR and CDR2 is FQNEAQ (reference sequence). CDR3 length: 13 residues. V was clipped by 4 bases and J by 6 bases; unmatched bases: 4. The DNA of the CDR3 is TGTGCCAGCAGCTCCGGGACAGGCGATGGCTACACCTTC. Translating gives CASSSGTGDGYTF.

The rearrangement links TRBV12-5 to TRBJ1-2, with D perhaps matching TRBD1 (5 bases). This CDR3 region has 18 residues. The V and J ends lost 0 bases and 7 bases respectively, with 24 bases between them. Germline CDR1 and CDR2: LGHNT and FRNRAP. The CDR3 DNA is TGTGCTAGTGGTTTGGTACTGTTCCCCCGGGGGGGGTTCTTTGGCTACACCTTC. Protein: CASGLVLFPRGGFFGYTF.

The gene calls are TRBV4-1 and TRBJ2-3, with TRBD2 as a possible D gene (7 bases). The CDR3 is 18 residues long. Germline CDR1 is MGHRA and CDR2 is YSYEKL. The ends were cut back, 0 bases at V and 3 bases at J, with 19 bases in the middle. CDR3 coding DNA: TGCGCCAGCAGCCAAGACTTCGGGGGGCAGGGGATGACAGATACGCAGTATTTT. This gives the protein CASSQDFGGQGMTDTQYF.